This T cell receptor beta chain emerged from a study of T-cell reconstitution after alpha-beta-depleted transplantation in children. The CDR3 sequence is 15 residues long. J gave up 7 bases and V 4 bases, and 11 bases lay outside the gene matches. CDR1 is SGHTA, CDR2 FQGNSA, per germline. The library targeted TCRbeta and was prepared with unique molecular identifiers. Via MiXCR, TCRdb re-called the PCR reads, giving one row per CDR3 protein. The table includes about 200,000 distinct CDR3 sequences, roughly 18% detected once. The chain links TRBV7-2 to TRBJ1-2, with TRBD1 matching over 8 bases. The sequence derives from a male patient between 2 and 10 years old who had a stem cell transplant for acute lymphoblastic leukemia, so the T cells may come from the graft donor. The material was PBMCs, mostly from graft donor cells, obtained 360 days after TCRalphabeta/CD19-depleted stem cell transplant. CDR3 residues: CASSSLDRDRSGYTF. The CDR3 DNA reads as TGTGCCAGCAGCTCGCTGGACAGGGATAGGTCTGGCTACACCTTC.